Shown below are 23 T cell receptor beta chains from a single sample sequenced in a study of control samples from healthy donors and cancer patients. Here immunoSEQ multiplex PCR was the method, and the copy in TCRdb shows in-frame clones only, minus some. This table has about 140,000 clones, 85% to 95% appearing once. The sequencing sample was made of blood. The receptors were gathered from a man between 35 and 55 years old in good health.

The chain recombines TRBV5-6 with TRBJ2-2; 12 nucleotides align to TRBD2. The V gene's germline CDR1 is SGHDT and CDR2 YYEEEE. The V segment lost 4 bases and the J segment 6 bases; nucleotides outside the gene matches: 7. CDR3 size: 16 residues. The CDR3 DNA sequence: TGTGCCAGCAGCCCCCGATCTAGCGGGGGGGCCGGGGAGCTGTTTTTT. This encodes CASSPRSSGGAGELFF.

This clone came up once. For the CDR3, the DNA is TGTGCCAGCACTACCCCGTTCGAGGTTCCGAGCTCCTATAATTCACCCCTCCACTTT. It specifies CASTTPFEVPSSYNSPLHF. The chain has TRBV28 and TRBJ1-6; D gene uncertain. Germline V lookup: CDR1 MDHEN, CDR2 SYDVKM. Deletions cut 7 bases from V and 0 bases from J, with 22 bases between. There are 19 residues in the CDR3.

The V and J genes are TRBV27 and TRBJ1-1; no clear D gene. Germline CDR1 reads MNHEY; CDR2 reads SMNVEV (reference sequence). The CDR3 consists of 16 residues. Trimming removed 2 bases at V and 4 bases at J, with 17 bases between. The CDR3 nucleotides are TGTGCCAGCAGTTTAAGTGGATTGGACTCGGGCACTGAAGCTTTCTTT. Translation: CASSLSGLDSGTEAFF.

The J gene is TRBJ1-5, the V gene TRBV9; D may be TRBD1 (6 bases). CDR3 length: 15 amino acids. V was trimmed by 4 bases and J by 7 bases, leaving 18 bases between them. Germline values: CDR1 SGDLS, CDR2 YYNGEE. CDR3 DNA sequence: TGTGCCAGCAGCAAGACAGGCAACGAGGGGCAGCCCCAGCATTTT. Translated, it gives CASSKTGNEGQPQHF.

The rearrangement joins TRBV19 to TRBJ1-1, with D maybe TRBD1 (5 bases). CDR3 size: 16 residues. CDR1 and CDR2 from the germline V gene are LNHDA and SQIVND (reference sequence). V was clipped by 8 bases and J by 1 base, with 20 bases between them. CDR3 in DNA: TGTGCCAGTTCCGATTGGAGGGGCTTGGGGAACACTGAAGCTTTCTTT. Translated: CASSDWRGLGNTEAFF.

The V and J genes are TRBV4-1 and TRBJ2-3, with 8 nucleotides matching TRBD2. V was clipped by 1 base and J by 7 bases; unmatched bases: 10. The CDR3 totals 16 residues. CDR1 MGHRA and CDR2 YSYEKL come from the germline V gene. The CDR3 protein is CASSQVRGLERHTQYF. In DNA form, the CDR3 reads TGCGCCAGCAGCCAAGTTCGGGGACTAGAGAGACATACGCAGTATTTT.

This clone was recorded only once. This chain joins TRBV6-5 and TRBJ2-2; tentative D call: TRBD1 (5 bases). V was trimmed by 6 bases and J by 2 bases, leaving 13 bases between them. From germline, CDR1 is MNHEY and CDR2 SVGAGI. The CDR3 contains 15 residues. The CDR3 nucleotides read TGTGCCAGCAGAATCGGGCAGGGCAACACCGGGGAGCTGTTTTTT. This codes for CASRIGQGNTGELFF.

The J gene is TRBJ1-4, the V gene TRBV10-3, with TRBD1 matching over 8 bases. The CDR3 covers 14 residues. The junction had 11 bases not matched to a gene; V was cut back by 11 bases and J by 6 bases. Germline loops: CDR1 ENHRY, CDR2 SYGVKD. This CDR3 reads CAASRGQGDEKLFF. For the CDR3, the DNA is TGTGCCGCGAGTAGAGGACAGGGTGATGAAAAACTGTTTTTT.

The V and J genes are TRBV5-4 and TRBJ1-4; D not resolved. The germline CDR1 and CDR2 sequences are SGHNT and YYREEE (reference sequence). This CDR3 has 13 residues. V shed 3 bases and J shed 5 bases, with 8 bases lying between them. The CDR3 bases are TGTGCCAGCAGCTCGCGGGGAAATGAAAAACTGTTTTTT. Translation gives CASSSRGNEKLFF.

CDR3 coding DNA: TGTGCCAGCAGCCGCGGGACCGTCAATGCTAATGAAAAACTGTTTTTT. Its protein is CASSRGTVNANEKLFF. The chain joins TRBV3-1 (or the pseudogene TRBV3-2) to TRBJ1-4; TRBD1 might be the D (5 bases). V was shortened by 4 bases and J by 3 bases, with 15 bases between the two germline ends. CDR3 length: 16 amino acids. CDR1 and CDR2 (germline): LGHDT, YNNKEL (reference sequence).

The rearrangement uses TRBV9 and TRBJ2-7, with 13 bases aligning to TRBD2. This CDR3 has 15 residues. Germline trimming cut 3 bases from V and 2 bases from J; bases unmatched to any gene: 2. In germline, CDR1 is SGDLS, CDR2 YYNGEE. In nucleotides, the CDR3 is TGTGCCAGCAGCGCCGGGACTAGCGGGACCTACGAGCAGTACTTC. Translated, it gives CASSAGTSGTYEQYF.

The V gene is TRBV7-9, the J gene TRBJ2-1; 10 bases fit TRBD1. The CDR3 is 15 residues long. The germline V gene has CDR1 SEHNR and CDR2 FQNEAQ (reference sequence). V was pared by 4 bases and J by 4 bases, with 4 bases of the junction left unmatched. The CDR3 here is CASSSTGGSYNEQFF. The DNA of the CDR3 is TGTGCCAGCAGCTCGACAGGGGGCTCGTACAATGAGCAGTTCTTC. Supplemented by reference TRBV7-9 and TRBJ2-1, the full variable domain reads DTGVSQNPRHKITKRGQNVTFRCDPISEHNRLYWYRQTLGQGPEFLTYFQNEAQLEKSRLLSDRFSAERPKGSFSTLEIQRTEQGDSAMYLCASSSTGGSYNEQFFGPGTRLTVL.

J is TRBJ2-7 and V is TRBV3-1 (or the pseudogene TRBV3-2); 7 nucleotides agree with TRBD1. This CDR3 region has 14 residues. Germline assignment: CDR1 LGHDT and CDR2 YNNKEL (reference sequence). After removal of 5 bases from V and 2 bases from J, the junction contained 6 bases not matched to a gene. CDR3 sequence: CASSTRQGPYEQYF. CDR3 DNA sequence: TGTGCCAGCAGCACACGACAGGGACCCTACGAGCAGTACTTC.

The gene calls are TRBV4-1 and TRBJ1-5; 7 bases are a match to TRBD1. With 4 bases clipped from V and 5 bases from J, the junction kept 5 bases outside the gene matches. The V gene's germline CDR1 is MGHRA and CDR2 YSYEKL. CDR3 length: 14 amino acids. The CDR3 region is CASSPGQLDQPQHF. In nucleotides, the CDR3 is TGCGCCAGCAGCCCGGGACAGCTCGATCAGCCCCAGCATTTT.

The CDR3 loop reads CASSRSWQGKTGANVLTF. The CDR3 DNA is TGTGCCAGCAGCCGGTCTTGGCAGGGGAAAACTGGGGCCAACGTCCTGACTTTC. The V and J genes are TRBV7-9 and TRBJ2-6, with D perhaps TRBD1 (6 bases). Trimming removed 5 bases from V and 2 bases from J, with 19 bases in between. Germline lookup yields CDR1 SEHNR and CDR2 FQNEAQ (reference sequence). There are 18 residues in the CDR3.

This chain joins TRBV6-6 and TRBJ1-6, with TRBD1 matching over 7 bases. V was clipped by 6 bases and J by 7 bases; unmatched bases: 6. Per germline, CDR1 MNHNY and CDR2 SVGAGI (reference sequence). CDR3 length: 14 residues. The CDR3 DNA reads TGTGCCAGCAGACCAGGGGGGGGCAATTCACCCCTCCACTTT. As protein: CASRPGGGNSPLHF.

The chain carries TRBV4-1 and TRBJ2-1; 10 bases match TRBD2. Unmatched junction bases numbered 12, after V lost 3 bases and J lost 4 bases. This CDR3 spans 18 amino acids. Per the germline V gene, CDR1 is MGHRA and CDR2 is YSYEKL. The CDR3 region is CASSHTDLAGVKYNEQFF. The DNA for the CDR3 is TGCGCCAGCAGCCACACAGATCTAGCGGGAGTGAAGTACAATGAGCAGTTCTTC.

This rearrangement joins TRBV10-1 to TRBJ2-3; a weak D match, TRBD1 (6 bases). Germline CDR1 reads WNHNN; CDR2 reads SYGVQD (reference sequence). V gave up 5 bases and J gave up 5 bases, with 14 bases separating them. The CDR3 is made up of 14 amino acids. The CDR3 nucleotides are TGCGCCAGCAGTTCAGGACAGAGCCTAGATACGCAGTATTTT. Translation gives CASSSGQSLDTQYF.

The gene calls are TRBV28 and TRBJ2-5; 7 nucleotides line up with TRBD1. This CDR3 is built from 13 residues. J was trimmed by 3 bases and V by 8 bases; bases with no gene match: 6. Germline assignment: CDR1 MDHEN and CDR2 SYDVKM. CDR3 bases: TGTGCCAGCGTAAGGGGGCGCGAAGAGACCCAGTACTTC. Protein sequence: CASVRGREETQYF.

The DNA of the CDR3 is TGTGCCAGCAGCCCCAACGGGGGCACCGTGGCCAATATAGGCTACACCTTC. Translation: CASSPNGGTVANIGYTF. The chain has TRBV13 and TRBJ1-2, with D possibly matching TRBD1 (6 bases). Trimming took off 5 bases at V and 8 bases at J, with 27 bases between the two ends. This CDR3 contains 17 residues. Germline CDR1 is PRHDT and CDR2 is FYEKMQ (reference sequence).

The genes are TRBV10-1 and TRBJ2-5; no clear D. Trimming removed 5 bases from V and 5 bases from J, with 6 bases in between. CDR1 WNHNN and CDR2 SYGVQD come from the germline V gene (reference sequence). This CDR3 has 11 amino acids. CDR3 nucleotides: TGCGCCAGCAGTAGGAGCGAGACCCAGTACTTC. Encoded protein: CASSRSETQYF.

V gene TRBV3-1 (or the pseudogene TRBV3-2) combines with J gene TRBJ1-3, with D perhaps TRBD1 (5 bases). This CDR3 spans 17 amino acids. CDR1 and CDR2 (germline): LGHDT, YNNKEL (reference sequence). Between the trimmed V and J ends, which lost 4 bases and 0 bases, there was a span of 16 bases. The CDR3 is CASSRGGTQSSGNTIYF. CDR3 sequence (DNA): TGTGCCAGCAGCCGGGGGGGGACTCAGAGCTCTGGAAACACCATATATTTT.

This clone was counted once. Other DNA sequences in this sample translate to the same CDR3. This chain joins TRBV5-4 and TRBJ1-2; D gene uncertain. The CDR3 consists of 13 residues. V gave up 2 bases and J gave up 2 bases, with 7 bases separating them. CDR1 is SGHNT, CDR2 YYREEE, per germline (reference sequence). CDR3 sequence: CASSLGGNYGYTF. CDR3 nucleotide sequence: TGTGCCAGCAGCTTAGGAGGGAACTATGGCTACACCTTC.